These 6 T cell receptor beta chains were all obtained from the same sample, sequenced in a study of human T cells and chemical hapten exposure. Time point given: patch test 2, 6 weeks after DPC sensitization. Treatment in this sample: therapeutic diphenylcyclopropenone sensitization with weekly scalp DPC. Each CDR3 protein is one row after TCRdb ran MiXCR on the RACE reads. The sample yields 330,000 or so distinct CDR3 sequences, 6% to 7% seen once. Sequenced material: whole blood, taken in connection with sensitization to the hapten diphenylcyclopropenone (DPC). These receptors originate from a woman aged 18-35 years with alopecia areata. Some clones in this sample may be carry-over from other donors' samples.

The J gene is TRBJ2-7, the V gene TRBV6-5, with D tentatively TRBD2 (6 bases). The V gene's germline CDR1 is MNHEY and CDR2 SVGAGI. The CDR3 covers 12 residues. Trimming removed 6 bases at V and 7 bases at J, with 13 bases between. CDR3 region: CASSRSGVEQYF. The CDR3 DNA follows: TGTGCCAGCAGCCGCTCGGGGGTGGAGCAGTACTTC.

This clonotype appeared a few times. The rearrangement links TRBV24-1 to TRBJ2-7; D might be TRBD1 (7 bases). CDR3 length: 15 amino acids. V was clipped by 4 bases and J by 3 bases, with 15 bases between them. Germline V gives CDR1 KGHDR, CDR2 SFDVKD. The CDR3 region is CATSESRQGGYEQYF. In DNA form, the CDR3 reads TGTGCCACCAGTGAATCCCGTCAGGGGGGCTACGAGCAGTACTTC.

The chain carries TRBV11-2 and TRBJ2-5; 9 bases line up with TRBD1. The CDR3 is 14 residues long. From germline, CDR1 is SGHAT and CDR2 FQNNGV. The V segment lost 5 bases and the J segment 7 bases; nucleotides outside the gene matches: 8. The CDR3 is CASSQGQGRGTQYF. The CDR3 DNA reads as TGTGCCAGCAGCCAAGGACAGGGGAGAGGGACCCAGTACTTC.

This clonotype was seen more than once but under ten times. The chain is built from TRBV9 and TRBJ1-1; D is undetermined. Between the trimmed V and J ends, which lost 0 bases and 2 bases, there was a span of 5 bases. This CDR3 is built from 13 residues. Germline-derived CDR1 and CDR2 are SGDLS and YYNGEE. CDR3: CASSVGTNTEAFF. As DNA, the CDR3 is TGTGCCAGCAGCGTAGGGACCAACACTGAAGCTTTCTTT.

In this sample, this clonotype turned up many times. The chain links TRBV12-5 to TRBJ1-6; possibly TRBD1 for D (5 bases). The germline V gene encodes CDR1 LGHNT and CDR2 FRNRAP. This CDR3 comprises 17 residues. Trimming left V 0 bases short and J 7 bases short, with 16 bases between. CDR3: CASGLVQFRGTNSPLHF. In DNA form, the CDR3 reads TGTGCTAGTGGTTTGGTACAATTCCGAGGGACCAATTCACCCCTCCACTTT.

This clonotype came up a few times. This rearrangement joins TRBV19 to TRBJ2-4; D assignment may be TRBD1 or TRBD2 (6 bases each). V lost 8 bases, J lost 6 bases, and 14 bases lay in between. CDR3 length: 13 residues. The germline gives CDR1 LNHDA, CDR2 SQIVND (reference sequence). The chain's CDR3 is CASGSGEVNIQYF. The CDR3 DNA reads TGTGCCAGTGGGTCAGGGGAGGTAAACATTCAGTACTTC.